These 20 T cell receptor beta chains were sequenced from one sample in a study of T-cell memory formation after mild COVID-19. Each CDR3 protein gets one entry after TCRdb re-called the 5' RACE reads with MiXCR. Counted here are nearly 350,000 distinct CDR3 sequences, roughly 13% occurring once; the ten biggest clones make up about a fifth. Sequencing was carried out using PBMCs or a T cell subset sorted from them (not recorded which). The origin of the receptors is a man aged 18 to 29 who had mild COVID-19 (a few samples of this study predate the infection). Cell type and time point are not known.

The chain recombines TRBV3-1 with TRBJ1-5, with D perhaps matching TRBD1 (6 bases). The CDR3 length is 15 residues. Germline V lookup: CDR1 LGHDT, CDR2 YNNKEL (reference sequence). Deletions cut 3 bases from V and 3 bases from J, with 12 bases between. The CDR3 spells CASSQGGGNNQPQHF. The CDR3 nucleotides are TGTGCCAGCAGCCAGGGAGGGGGAAACAATCAGCCCCAGCATTTT.

The chain employs TRBV4-2 and TRBJ2-3; 13 bases align to TRBD2. CDR1 and CDR2 (germline): LGHNA, YNFKEQ. V was clipped by 2 bases and J by 3 bases; unmatched bases: 2. CDR3 size: 16 residues. The CDR3 reads CASSQPGLAGTDTQYF. CDR3 bases: TGTGCCAGCAGCCAACCGGGACTAGCGGGGACAGATACGCAGTATTTT.

In this sample, this clonotype turned up a few times. The J gene is TRBJ2-7, the V gene TRBV3-1; 8 bases line up with TRBD1. CDR3 size: 12 residues. Germline CDR1 LGHDT, CDR2 YNNKEL (reference sequence). With V trimmed by 4 bases and J by 13 bases, 9 bases remained unmatched. The CDR3 DNA is TGTGCCAGCAGCCGCTGGGACAGGCTAATTTACTTC. Translation: CASSRWDRLIYF.

The chain links TRBV15 to TRBJ1-5, with D unclear. V was trimmed by 0 bases and J by 7 bases, leaving 7 bases between them. The CDR3 contains 13 residues. Looked up from germline, CDR1 is LNHNV and CDR2 is YYDKDF (reference sequence). The CDR3 is CATSREMGQPQHF. The DNA of the CDR3 is TGTGCCACCAGCAGAGAGATGGGGCAGCCCCAGCATTTT.

The chain recombines TRBV12-3 or TRBV12-4 with TRBJ1-2; D is possibly TRBD1 (6 bases). Trimming removed 6 bases from V and 4 bases from J, with 18 bases in between. The CDR3 contains 15 residues. The CDR3 loop is CASSRLTGFAYGYTF. The CDR3 bases are TGTGCCAGCAGCCGACTAACAGGGTTTGCCTATGGCTACACCTTC.

This chain connects TRBV4-1 to TRBJ2-3; TRBD1 or TRBD2 may be the D gene (6 bases each). The ends were cut back, 2 bases at V and 1 base at J, with 16 bases in the middle. There are 17 residues in the CDR3. The germline V gene encodes CDR1 MGHRA and CDR2 YSYEKL. The CDR3 bases are TGCGCCAGCAGCCAAATCAACGGGGGCCTCGGCACAGATACGCAGTATTTT. Residues: CASSQINGGLGTDTQYF.

This clonotype was observed a handful of times. The chain carries TRBV28 and TRBJ1-5; weak D call: TRBD1 (6 bases). The V gene lost 6 bases and the J gene lost 7 bases, with 16 bases spanning the gap. Germline V CDR1 and CDR2: MDHEN, SYDVKM. The length of the CDR3 is 14 residues. CDR3: CASRAGGAEQPQHF. The CDR3 nucleotides are TGTGCCAGCAGGGCGGGGGGGGCTGAGCAGCCCCAGCATTTT. Full variable domain (outside the CDR3, taken from reference TRBV28 and TRBJ1-5): DVKVTQSSRYLVKRTGEKVFLECVQDMDHENMFWYRQDPGLGLRLIYFSYDVKMKEKGDIPEGYSVSREKKERFSLILESASTNQTSMYLCASRAGGAEQPQHFGDGTRLSIL.

J is TRBJ2-1 and V is TRBV4-3; 7 bases are a match to TRBD2. CDR3 length: 17 residues. The V gene end was trimmed by 1 base and the J gene end by 2 bases; junction bases not matched to a gene: 8. CDR1 LGHNA and CDR2 YSLEER come from the germline V gene. CDR3 loop: CASSQGLAVGAYNEQFF. CDR3 bases: TGCGCCAGCAGCCAAGGCCTAGCGGTCGGGGCCTACAATGAGCAGTTCTTC.

This clonotype was counted a few times. The chain recombines TRBV5-4 with TRBJ2-7, with TRBD1 matching over 12 bases. CDR3 length: 16 residues. Germline V CDR1 and CDR2: SGHNT, YYREEE (reference sequence). V shed 0 bases and J 6 bases; nucleotides not matched to a gene: 7. The CDR3 DNA reads TGTGCCAGCAGCTTGGTGGGACAGGGGGCACCAGGCGAGCAGTACTTC. It codes for CASSLVGQGAPGEQYF.

This CDR3 is CASSVQGSTGANVLTF. The DNA for the CDR3 is TGTGCCAGCAGTGTGCAGGGGTCTACTGGGGCCAACGTCCTGACTTTC. The chain combines TRBV6-1 with TRBJ2-6, with D possibly matching TRBD1 (6 bases). Trimming removed 4 bases from V and 2 bases from J, with 12 bases in between. This CDR3 comprises 16 residues. Germline assignment: CDR1 MNHNS and CDR2 SASEGT.

This clonotype has more than one count but fewer than ten. The V gene is TRBV28, the J gene TRBJ2-7, with 7 bases fitting TRBD1. V shed 6 bases and J 4 bases; nucleotides not matched to a gene: 0. CDR1 and CDR2 (germline): MDHEN, SYDVKM. This CDR3 has 11 residues. CDR3 bases: TGTGCCAGCAGCAGGGGGTACGAGCAGTACGTC. Its translation: CASSRGYEQYV.

There are a few counts of this clonotype. The chain links TRBV7-2 to TRBJ1-4; a weak D match, TRBD1 (5 bases). This CDR3 region has 15 residues. Per germline, CDR1 SGHTA and CDR2 FQGNSA. V was trimmed by 5 bases and J by 15 bases, leaving 25 bases between them. CDR3 residues: CASSPQPDSASLVFF. As DNA, the CDR3 is TGTGCCAGCAGCCCGCAACCCGACAGTGCCTCTCTTGTGTTTTTT. Complete variable domain (other parts from reference TRBV7-2 and TRBJ1-4): GAGVSQSPSNKVTEKGKDVELRCDPISGHTALYWYRQSLGQGLEFLIYFQGNSAPDKSGLPSDRFSAERTGGSVSTLTIQRTQQEDSAVYLCASSPQPDSASLVFFGSGTQLSVL.

This clonotype appeared a few times. The chain joins TRBV7-2 to TRBJ1-1; the D is unclear. This CDR3 spans 13 amino acids. Trimming shortened V by 2 bases and J by 3 bases, and 7 bases separated the two germline ends. The germline V gene encodes CDR1 SGHTA and CDR2 FQGNSA. CDR3 in DNA: TGTGCCAGCAGCTTATATGGGGACACTGAAGCTTTCTTT. This sequence encodes CASSLYGDTEAFF.

This clonotype was seen a few times. V is TRBV18 and J is TRBJ2-7; TRBD2 agrees at 7 bases. CDR1 is KGHSH, CDR2 LQKENI, per germline. This CDR3 is 16 amino acids long. J lost 2 bases, V lost 1 base, and 8 bases had no gene match. The CDR3 coding sequence is TGTGCCAGCTCACCACTCCCCGGGACTAAGGCCTACGAGCAGTACTTC. This codes for CASSPLPGTKAYEQYF. The full variable domain, with the rest looked up from reference TRBV18 and TRBJ2-7, is NAGVMQNPRHLVRRRGQEARLRCSPMKGHSHVYWYRQLPEEGLKFMVYLQKENIIDESGMPKERFSAEFPKEGPSILRIQQVVRGDSAAYFCASSPLPGTKAYEQYFGPGTRLTVT.

V is TRBV20-1 and J is TRBJ2-3; D might be TRBD1 or TRBD2, each matching 5 bases. Germline V gene lookup returns CDR1 DFQATT and CDR2 SNEGSKA (reference sequence). Trimming left V 4 bases short and J 1 base short, with 15 bases between. This CDR3 comprises 15 residues. Here the CDR3 DNA reads TGCAGTGCTACAAACGGGGACGGGCGCACAGATACGCAGTATTTT. Amino acids: CSATNGDGRTDTQYF.

In its sample, this clonotype was seen many times. The rearrangement joins TRBV6-2 or TRBV6-3 to TRBJ1-2; 10 bases map to TRBD1. The CDR3 loop spans 16 amino acids. The V and J ends lost 2 bases and 2 bases, in that order; junction bases with no gene match: 5. Germline CDR1 MNHEY, CDR2 SVGEGT. The CDR3 coding sequence is TGTGCCAGCAGTTACCGTCGGACAGGGGGGAACTATGGCTACACCTTC. Translating gives CASSYRRTGGNYGYTF.

The gene calls are TRBV27 and TRBJ2-7, with TRBD1 matching over 9 bases. Germline V gene data show CDR1 as MNHEY and CDR2 as SMNVEV (reference sequence). Losses at the gene ends were 5 bases for V and 10 bases for J; bases not matched to a gene: 9. The CDR3 extends over 13 amino acids. CDR3 sequence reads: CASSPRDRVVQYF. The CDR3 DNA reads as TGTGCCAGCAGTCCTCGGGACAGGGTTGTCCAGTACTTC.

The chain is built from TRBV27 and TRBJ2-1; 8 bases fit TRBD1. V shed 3 bases, J shed 8 bases, and the junction held 9 bases outside the gene matches. Germline V CDR1 and CDR2: MNHEY, SMNVEV (reference sequence). CDR3 length: 15 amino acids. DNA for the CDR3: TGTGCCAGCAGTTTCTTGGCGACAGGGGTTTATGAGCAGTTCTTC. It specifies CASSFLATGVYEQFF.

The table lists this clonotype with a few counts. The chain couples TRBV6-5 to TRBJ2-3, with D unresolved. Germline V gene data show CDR1 as MNHEY and CDR2 as SVGAGI. This CDR3 region has 11 residues. V lost 6 bases and J lost 4, with 5 bases in between. In nucleotides, the CDR3 is TGTGCCAGCAGAGCAGCAGATACGCAGTATTTT. It is translated as CASRAADTQYF.

This chain uses TRBV4-3 with TRBJ2-7; 7 nucleotides line up with TRBD2. V trimming: 2 bases; J trimming: 0 bases; junction bases outside the gene matches: 10. Germline-derived CDR1 and CDR2 are LGHNA and YSLEER. The CDR3 length is 17 residues. The CDR3 bases are TGCGCCAGCAGCCAAACATTAAGCGGGGAGTTCTCCTACGAGCAGTACGTC. Protein product: CASSQTLSGEFSYEQYV.